The 21 T cell receptor beta chains listed next were all sequenced from one sample in a study of blood T cell repertoires in COVID-19 (TCRdb year 2020). The library was produced with the immunoSEQ multiplex PCR assay. This immuneACCESS table, as held by TCRdb, lists in-frame sequences with V and J called but not all clones. Of the missing ones, under half trace to an unresolved V gene in checked studies; the others have no known cause. The sample table holds 200,000 to 250,000 clones, of which approximately 87% were seen once. 2% to 2.5% of the sample comes from the top ten. The specimen was peripheral blood. The receptors originated from a woman in her forties or fifties with acute or convalescent COVID-19.

The chain uses TRBV2 and TRBJ2-1, with unresolved D. Germline lookup yields CDR1 SNHLY and CDR2 FYNNEI. Trimming took off 3 bases at V and 8 bases at J, with 11 bases between the two ends. The CDR3 has 13 amino acids. CDR3 bases: TGTGCCAGCAGTGAGAGTCTTTTGGATGAGCAGTTCTTC. Its translation: CASSESLLDEQFF.

The chain carries TRBV20-1 and TRBJ2-1; 9 nucleotides agree with TRBD2. CDR3 length: 14 residues. Germline loops: CDR1 DFQATT, CDR2 SNEGSKA (reference sequence). The V and J ends lost 3 bases and 8 bases, in that order; junction bases with no gene match: 8. In nucleotides, the CDR3 is TGCAGTGCTAGTCGGCGGGGGGGCCAGGATGAGCAGTTCTTC. This sequence encodes CSASRRGGQDEQFF.

This chain links TRBV7-9 with TRBJ2-7; a weak D match, TRBD2 (7 bases). From germline, CDR1 is SEHNR and CDR2 FQNEAQ (reference sequence). V shed 3 bases and J shed 2 bases, with 14 bases lying between them. The length of the CDR3 is 15 residues. This chain's CDR3 is CASSLGGGGPYEQYF. The CDR3 bases are TGTGCCAGCAGCTTGGGTGGCGGGGGCCCCTACGAGCAGTACTTC.

CDR3 sequence reads: CASSLITRTGAFMNQPQHF. CDR3 nucleotides: TGTGCCAGCAGCCTGATTACCAGGACAGGGGCCTTCATGAATCAGCCCCAGCATTTT. The rearrangement uses TRBV5-8 and TRBJ1-5, with 9 nucleotides matching TRBD1. The germline CDR1 and CDR2 sequences are SGHTS and YDEGEE. CDR3 size: 19 residues. Unmatched junction bases numbered 18, after V lost 4 bases and J lost 4 bases. Complete variable domain (other parts from reference TRBV5-8 and TRBJ1-5): EAGVTQSPTHLIKTRGQQATLRCSPISGHTSVYWYQQALGLGLQFLLWYDEGEERNRGNFPPRFSGRQFPNYSSELNVNALELEDSALYLCASSLITRTGAFMNQPQHFGDGTRLSIL.

The V and J genes are TRBV7-8 and TRBJ1-3, with D tentatively TRBD1 (5 bases). Germline assignment: CDR1 SGHVS and CDR2 FQNEAQ. CDR3 length equals 17 residues. Trimming cost V 2 bases and J 2 bases, with 16 bases left between them. The CDR3 sequence: CASSLWANAGPGNTIYF. CDR3 in DNA: TGTGCCAGCAGCTTATGGGCGAATGCGGGGCCTGGAAACACCATATATTTT.

This chain links TRBV6-2 or TRBV6-3 with TRBJ1-3; no reliable D call. V shed 5 bases and J shed 0 bases, with 11 bases lying between them. The length of the CDR3 is 15 residues. CDR1 is MNHEY and CDR2 is SVGEGT in the germline V gene. This CDR3 reads CASSGALTSGNTIYF. CDR3 nucleotides: TGTGCCAGCAGTGGAGCACTAACCTCTGGAAACACCATATATTTT.

The genes are TRBV7-2 and TRBJ1-5; D might be TRBD1 (5 bases). The CDR3 covers 19 residues. Trimming removed 1 base from V and 0 bases from J, with 19 bases in between. Germline V gene data show CDR1 as SGHTA and CDR2 as FQGNSA. In nucleotides, the CDR3 is TGTGCCAGCAGCTTAGGAATGGGGCTGGGGCGATATAGCAATCAGCCCCAGCATTTT. Translated, it gives CASSLGMGLGRYSNQPQHF.

V is TRBV7-2 and J is TRBJ2-1; 14 bases agree with TRBD2. The germline CDR1 and CDR2 sequences are SGHTA and FQGNSA. Trimming took 4 bases from V and 13 from J; bases not matched to a gene: 6. CDR3 length: 14 amino acids. The DNA for the CDR3 is TGTGCCAGCAGCTCTGGGACTAGCGGGAGAATCCAGTTCTTC. Encoded protein: CASSSGTSGRIQFF.

The chain uses TRBV6-2 or TRBV6-3 and TRBJ2-3; 7 bases are shared with TRBD2. V lost 6 bases and J lost 4; bases outside the gene matches: 7. The CDR3 runs to 14 residues. Germline CDR1 MNHEY, CDR2 SVGEGT. CDR3 region: CASSSGGLADTQYF. The CDR3, as DNA: TGTGCCAGCAGCTCCGGAGGACTAGCAGATACGCAGTATTTT.

The chain has TRBV19 and TRBJ1-2; 9 bases map to TRBD1. This CDR3 is 16 amino acids long. Germline-derived CDR1 and CDR2 are LNHDA and SQIVND (reference sequence). Trimming cost V 3 bases and J 2 bases; bases outside gene matches: 7. CDR3 amino acids: CASSMEGDRGNYGYTF. The DNA of the CDR3 is TGTGCCAGTAGTATGGAAGGCGACAGGGGGAACTATGGCTACACCTTC.

This sequence joins TRBV19 and TRBJ2-1, with TRBD2 matching over 12 bases. CDR3 size: 12 residues. The V segment lost 10 bases and the J segment 7 bases; nucleotides outside the gene matches: 2. Germline values: CDR1 LNHDA, CDR2 SQIVND (reference sequence). CDR3 sequence (DNA): TGTGCCACGACTAGCGGGGGAAATGAGCAGTTCTTC. It yields the protein CATTSGGNEQFF. The full variable domain, rest sourced from reference TRBV19 and TRBJ2-1, is DGGITQSPKYLFRKEGQNVTLSCEQNLNHDAMYWYRQDPGQGLRLIYYSQIVNDFQKGDIAEGYSVSREKKESFPLTVTSAQKNPTAFYLCATTSGGNEQFFGPGTRLTVL.

J is TRBJ2-7 and V is TRBV7-2, with 13 nucleotides matching TRBD2. Germline V gene sequence: CDR1 SGHTA, CDR2 FQGNSA. Germline trimming cut 5 bases from V and 6 bases from J; bases unmatched to any gene: 13. CDR3 size: 17 residues. Written as DNA, the CDR3 is TGTGCCAGCAGCCCTCATATACCGGGACTAGCGGGAACCGAGCAGTACTTC. Translation: CASSPHIPGLAGTEQYF.

The V call is TRBV24-1, the J call TRBJ1-1, with D unclear. This CDR3 comprises 13 residues. Per germline, CDR1 KGHDR and CDR2 SFDVKD. Trimming took off 2 bases at V and 0 bases at J, with 3 bases between the two ends. CDR3 amino acids: CATSDWLNTEAFF. For the CDR3, the DNA is TGTGCCACCAGTGATTGGCTGAACACTGAAGCTTTCTTT.

This sequence joins TRBV5-1 and TRBJ2-1; tentative D call: TRBD1 (6 bases). V lost 4 bases to trimming and J lost 4 bases, with 12 bases between them. The CDR3 is 14 amino acids. Germline V CDR1 and CDR2: SGHRS, YFSETQ. The CDR3 spells CASSTLDRYNEQFF. CDR3 DNA: TGCGCCAGCAGCACACTGGACAGATACAATGAGCAGTTCTTC.

This chain uses TRBV18 with TRBJ2-1; D perhaps matches TRBD1 (6 bases). Germline CDR1 KGHSH, CDR2 LQKENI. The length of the CDR3 is 18 residues. Between the trimmed V and J ends, which lost 2 bases and 0 bases, there was a span of 17 bases. The DNA of the CDR3 is TGTGCCAGCTCACCAGCACAGGGAGTACTCAGCTCCTACAATGAGCAGTTCTTC. Protein product: CASSPAQGVLSSYNEQFF.

This clone was counted only a few times. The chain couples TRBV4-3 to TRBJ2-1; D perhaps matches TRBD1 (6 bases). Deletions cut 0 bases from V and 0 bases from J, with 15 bases between. The germline CDR1 and CDR2 sequences are LGHNA and YSLEER. The CDR3 is made up of 18 amino acids. The CDR3 DNA follows: TGCGCCAGCAGCCAAGATGTCGCTAGCAGGGGCTCCTACAATGAGCAGTTCTTC. Translating gives CASSQDVASRGSYNEQFF.

The chain carries TRBV25-1 and TRBJ1-2; D unresolved. The germline CDR1 and CDR2 sequences are MGHDK and SYGVNS. Trimming took off 6 bases at V and 8 bases at J, with 19 bases between the two ends. This CDR3 has 14 amino acids. CDR3 nucleotides: TGTGCCAGCAGCGCGATGACTGAACTAAGAGGCTACACCTTC. This sequence encodes CASSAMTELRGYTF.

The genes are TRBV5-4 and TRBJ2-1, with a possible D match to TRBD1 (5 bases). The V gene's germline CDR1 is SGHNT and CDR2 YYREEE (reference sequence). The CDR3 loop spans 16 amino acids. V was trimmed by 0 bases and J by 0 bases, leaving 10 bases between them. The CDR3 protein is CASSLGGTSSYNEQFF. The CDR3 nucleotides are TGTGCCAGCAGCTTGGGGGGCACCAGCTCCTACAATGAGCAGTTCTTC.

The chain carries TRBV18 and TRBJ1-4, with 9 bases fitting TRBD1. Germline CDR1 KGHSH, CDR2 LQKENI. Unmatched junction bases numbered 3, after V lost 2 bases and J lost 5 bases. This CDR3 spans 15 amino acids. The CDR3 here is CASSPGTGWNEKLFF. The CDR3 DNA sequence: TGTGCCAGCTCACCAGGGACAGGGTGGAATGAAAAACTGTTTTTT.

The chain couples TRBV3-1 (or the pseudogene TRBV3-2) to TRBJ2-5; 9 bases are shared with TRBD2. The germline V gene encodes CDR1 LGHDT and CDR2 YNNKEL (reference sequence). The length of the CDR3 is 16 residues. V gave up 4 bases and J gave up 1 base; unmatched junction bases: 7. CDR3 DNA sequence: TGTGCCAGCAGCCTCCGACTAGCGGACTCCCAAGAGACCCAGTACTTC. The encoded protein is CASSLRLADSQETQYF.

This clone was seen only once. The V call is TRBV6-2 or TRBV6-3, the J call TRBJ2-1; 8 nucleotides line up with TRBD2. The germline V gene has CDR1 MNHEY and CDR2 SVGEGT. Losses at the gene ends were 7 bases for V and 2 bases for J; bases not matched to a gene: 7. There are 15 residues in the CDR3. The DNA for the CDR3 is TGTGCCAGCACCCCCCAACTAGCGGCCTACAATGAGCAGTTCTTC. Protein product: CASTPQLAAYNEQFF.